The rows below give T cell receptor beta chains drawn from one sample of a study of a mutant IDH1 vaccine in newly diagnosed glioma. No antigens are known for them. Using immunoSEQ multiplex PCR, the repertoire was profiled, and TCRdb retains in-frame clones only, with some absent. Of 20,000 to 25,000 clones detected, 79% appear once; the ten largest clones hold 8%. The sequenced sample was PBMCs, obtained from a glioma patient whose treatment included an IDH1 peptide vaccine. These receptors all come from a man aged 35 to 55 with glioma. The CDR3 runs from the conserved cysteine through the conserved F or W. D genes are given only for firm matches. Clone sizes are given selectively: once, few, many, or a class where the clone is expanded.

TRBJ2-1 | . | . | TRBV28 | CASSLAGASSYNEQFF | TGTGCCAGCAGTTTGGCCGGGGCGAGCTCCTACAATGAGCAGTTCTTC
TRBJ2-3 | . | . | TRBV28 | CASSFPDQAYTQYF | TGTGCCAGCAGTTTCCCGGACCAGGCCTATACGCAGTATTTT
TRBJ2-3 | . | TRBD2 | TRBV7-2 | CASAPGLPDADTQYF | TGTGCCAGCGCCCCGGGACTACCAGACGCAGATACGCAGTATTTT
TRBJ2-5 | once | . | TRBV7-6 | CASSLGASETQYF | TGTGCCAGCAGCTTAGGCGCTTCAGAGACCCAGTACTTC
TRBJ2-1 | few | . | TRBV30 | CAWSRRDSTYNEQFF | TGTGCCTGGAGTCGGCGGGACTCCACTTACAATGAGCAGTTCTTC
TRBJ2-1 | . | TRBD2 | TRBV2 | CASSEERGPYNEQFF | TGTGCCAGCAGTGAAGAGCGGGGACCCTACAATGAGCAGTTCTTC
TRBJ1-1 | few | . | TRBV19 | CASSRTGDTEAFF | TGTGCCAGTAGTAGGACGGGGGACACTGAAGCTTTCTTT
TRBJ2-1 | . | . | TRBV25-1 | CASSDRPGNEQFF | TGTGCCAGCAGTGACAGACCGGGGAATGAGCAGTTCTTC
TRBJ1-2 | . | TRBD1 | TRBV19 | CASSILGRGHGYGYTF | TGTGCCAGTAGTATTCTCGGCAGGGGGCATGGCTATGGCTACACCTTC
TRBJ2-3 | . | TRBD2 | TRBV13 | CASSVRLAGKDTQYF | TGTGCCAGCAGCGTCCGACTAGCGGGGAAAGATACGCAGTATTTT
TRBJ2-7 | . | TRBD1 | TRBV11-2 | CASSPQGQGYEQYF | TGTGCCAGCAGCCCACAGGGGCAGGGCTACGAGCAGTACTTC
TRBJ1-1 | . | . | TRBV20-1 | CSARSPAFF | TGCAGTGCTAGATCCCCGGCTTTCTTT
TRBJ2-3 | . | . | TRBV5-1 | CASSSGDLVVTDTQYF | TGCGCCAGCAGCTCCGGGGACTTGGTTGTCACAGATACGCAGTATTTT
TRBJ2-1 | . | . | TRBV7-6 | CASSLSGDNEQFF | TGTGCCAGCAGCTTATCCGGAGACAATGAGCAGTTCTTC
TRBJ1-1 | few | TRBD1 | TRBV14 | CASSQATGGNTEAFF | TGTGCCAGCAGCCAAGCTACAGGGGGGAACACTGAAGCTTTCTTT
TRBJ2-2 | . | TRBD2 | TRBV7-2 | CASSSSGSGTGELFF | TGTGCCAGCAGCAGTAGCGGGAGTGGGACCGGGGAGCTGTTTTTT
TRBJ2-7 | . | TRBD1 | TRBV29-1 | CSISTGGGYEQYF | TGCAGCATATCAACAGGGGGTGGCTACGAGCAGTACTTC
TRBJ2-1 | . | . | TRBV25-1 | CASSESGGTYNEQFF | TGTGCCAGCAGTGAATCTGGCGGCACATACAATGAGCAGTTCTTC
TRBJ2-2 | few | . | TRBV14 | CASSQGLNTGELFF | TGTGCCAGCAGCCAGGGGCTAAACACCGGGGAGCTGTTTTTT
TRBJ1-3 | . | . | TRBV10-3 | CASTGGAGNTIYF | TGTGCCTCAACGGGGGGGGCTGGAAACACCATATATTTT
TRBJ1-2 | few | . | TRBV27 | CASREAGHGYTF | TGTGCCAGCAGAGAGGCAGGTCATGGCTACACCTTC
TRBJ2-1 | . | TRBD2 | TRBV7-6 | CASSLPGLAGPNEQFF | TGTGCCAGCAGCTTACCGGGACTAGCGGGGCCCAATGAGCAGTTCTTC
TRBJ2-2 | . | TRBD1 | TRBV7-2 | CASSLTGITGELFF | TGTGCCAGCAGCTTGACAGGGATCACCGGGGAGCTGTTTTTT
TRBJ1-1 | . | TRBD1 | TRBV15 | CATSRTGMNTEAFF | TGTGCCACCAGCAGGACAGGGATGAACACTGAAGCTTTCTTT
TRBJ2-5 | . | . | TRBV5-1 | CASGRQGLGQETQYF | TGCGCCAGCGGGCGGCAGGGCCTAGGGCAAGAGACCCAGTACTTC
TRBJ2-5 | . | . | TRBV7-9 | CASSLGGSRQETQYF | TGTGCCAGCAGCCTCGGGGGTAGCCGTCAAGAGACCCAGTACTTC
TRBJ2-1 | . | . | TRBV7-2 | CASNFLGRPGDEQFF | TGTGCCAGCAACTTTCTGGGGAGACCTGGGGATGAGCAGTTCTTC
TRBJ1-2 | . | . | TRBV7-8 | CASSLRPTLYGYTF | TGTGCCAGCAGCTTAAGACCCACGTTATATGGCTACACCTTC
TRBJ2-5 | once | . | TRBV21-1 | CASSYPEQREEARETQYF | TGTGCCAGCAGCTACCCCGAACAGCGGGAGGAGGCAAGGGAGACCCAGTACTTC
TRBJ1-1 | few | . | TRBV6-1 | CASGRVEAFF | TGTGCCAGCGGCAGGGTAGAAGCTTTCTTT
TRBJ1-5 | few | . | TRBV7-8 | CASSLSRAQPQHF | TGTGCCAGCAGCTTATCCAGGGCCCAGCCCCAGCATTTT
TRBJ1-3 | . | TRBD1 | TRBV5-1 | CASSLQGASGNTIYF | TGCGCCAGCAGCCTACAGGGGGCCTCTGGAAACACCATATATTTT
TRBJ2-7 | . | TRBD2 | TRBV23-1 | CASSREDLWLAGEGGTYEQYF | TGCGCCAGCAGTCGGGAAGATCTGTGGCTAGCGGGAGAGGGGGGGACCTACGAGCAGTACTTC
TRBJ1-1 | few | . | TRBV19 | CASSIDPWEKRATEAFF | TGTGCCAGTAGTATAGATCCTTGGGAGAAACGGGCCACTGAAGCTTTCTTT
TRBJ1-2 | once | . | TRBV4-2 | CASSLPFTGSGYGYTF | TGTGCCAGCAGCCTGCCCTTTACAGGGTCGGGCTATGGCTACACCTTC
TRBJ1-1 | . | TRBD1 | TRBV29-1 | CSVDDREWNTEAFF | TGCAGCGTTGACGACAGGGAATGGAACACTGAAGCTTTCTTT
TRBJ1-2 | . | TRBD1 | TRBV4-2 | CASSRRTGVPLIYTF | TGTGCCAGCAGCCGTAGGACAGGGGTCCCCCTAATCTACACCTTC
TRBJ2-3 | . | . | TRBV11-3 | CASSLHTDTQYF | TGTGCCAGCAGCTTACACACAGATACGCAGTATTTT
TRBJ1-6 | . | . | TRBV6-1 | CASSDLGAGAHNSPLHF | TGTGCCAGCAGTGACTTGGGAGCGGGGGCGCATAATTCACCCCTCCACTTT
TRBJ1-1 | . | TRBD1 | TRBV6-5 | CASGGGTGGTEAFF | TGTGCCAGCGGAGGAGGGACAGGGGGCACTGAAGCTTTCTTT